The present TCR beta chain was sequenced within a study of CD4 T cells in relation to SARS-CoV-2 and coronaviruses. This table comes from immunoSEQ multiplex PCR, and its TCRdb copy is limited to in-frame clones, with some not included. This table has around 29,000 clones, around three quarters appearing once. Unexposed donor CD4+ T cells date from 2011-2018, before the COVID-19 pandemic. CD4+ T cells were isolated from the cells after around 9 days of culture. As concerns this clone: Its specificity is not known.

The CDR3 spans 17 residues. V gave up 5 bases and J gave up 5 bases; unmatched junction bases: 13. Per germline, CDR1 SGHVS and CDR2 FNYEAQ. This clonotype was sampled from a human donor in good health. The material sequenced was CD4+ T cells from PBMCs, cultured in vitro. The rearrangement joins TRBV7-6 to TRBJ2-3; TRBD2 aligns across 10 bases. The DNA for the CDR3 is TGTGCCAGCAGCCCCGCCGAGCGGGAGGGCATAATAGATACGCAGTATTTT. This translates into CASSPAEREGIIDTQYF.